These T cell receptor beta chains were read from a single sample in a study of blood T cells in healthy people across ages. TCRdb recomputed calls from the 5' RACE reads with MiXCR, one row per CDR3 protein. Of approximately 770,000 distinct CDR3 sequences listed, roughly 64% are singletons. Source material: blood. The receptors were gathered from a man younger than 40 in good health. The CDR3 runs from the conserved cysteine through the conserved F or W. D genes are given only for firm matches. Only part of the rows carry a size: once, few, many, or a class if the clone is expanded.

TGCAGCACTTCGAGACAGCTGCTCGGCAATGAGCAGTTCTTC	CSTSRQLLGNEQFF	-	few	TRBJ2-1	TRBV29-1
TGCAGTGCTCCCCCCGCGGCGGGGGGGGGAGAGACCCAGTACTTC	CSAPPAAGGGETQYF	TRBD2	few	TRBJ2-5	TRBV20-1
TGTGCCAGCAGTTACTCGAGGTCAGCCGAAGCTTTCTTT	CASSYSRSAEAFF	-	-	TRBJ1-1	TRBV6-5
TGCGCCAGCAGCTTGGTGTCGCCGGACACTCAGCCCCAGCATTTT	CASSLVSPDTQPQHF	-	-	TRBJ1-5	TRBV5-1
TGCGCCAGCAGCACAGGACTAGCGGGATTTGTGAGCGAGCAGTACTTC	CASSTGLAGFVSEQYF	TRBD2	few	TRBJ2-7	TRBV5-1
TGCAGTGCTAGGAAAGGGTCCGGAGGGGGCACTGAAGCTTTCTTT	CSARKGSGGGTEAFF	-	-	TRBJ1-1	TRBV20-1
TGCAGTGCCACCGGGCCAACGGCCCACGAGCAGTACTTC	CSATGPTAHEQYF	-	-	TRBJ2-7	TRBV20-1
TGTGCCAGCAGTTTCGTCGACTCACCCCTCCACTTT	CASSFVDSPLHF	-	-	TRBJ1-6	TRBV12-3/TRBV12-4
TGTGCCAGCAGGGACAGGGAAACTACTAATGAAAAACTGTTTTTT	CASRDRETTNEKLFF	TRBD1	-	TRBJ1-4	TRBV6-5
TGCGCCAGCAGCCAAGATCTCTCTGGGGGAGCGTACAATGAGCAGTTCTTC	CASSQDLSGGAYNEQFF	-	-	TRBJ2-1	TRBV4-3
TGTGCCAGCACCGAAGGGACCAAAAACATTCAGTACTTC	CASTEGTKNIQYF	-	-	TRBJ2-4	TRBV6-1
TGTGCCAGCAGTTACGGGACACCGAACGAGCAGTACTTC	CASSYGTPNEQYF	-	-	TRBJ2-7	TRBV6-5
TGCAGCGTTGGGACTGAGGGGGCGAACACCGGGGAGCTGTTTTTT	CSVGTEGANTGELFF	-	-	TRBJ2-2	TRBV29-1
TGTGCCAGCAGTGGAAACTCGCACCAAGAGACCCAGTACTTC	CASSGNSHQETQYF	-	-	TRBJ2-5	TRBV6-1
TGCAGTGCTTTCCGCGACAGGGCCGGGGGTGCGCCCCAGTATTTT	CSAFRDRAGGAPQYF	-	once	TRBJ2-3	TRBV20-1
TGCAGCGTTGGCGGGACCCAGTACTTC	CSVGGTQYF	-	-	TRBJ2-5	TRBV29-1
TGCAGTGCAAACGGCGAACAGTTGGGGGAGCAGTACTTC	CSANGEQLGEQYF	-	few	TRBJ2-4	TRBV20-1
TGCGCCAGCAGCTTTTCGAGGTATCGCGGACCCTACTACGAGCAGTACTTC	CASSFSRYRGPYYEQYF	-	-	TRBJ2-7	TRBV5-1
TGTGCCAGCTCACCAGTGGTCGGAGGGGCGCAGATAAACTATGGCTACACCTTC	CASSPVVGGAQINYGYTF	-	-	TRBJ1-2	TRBV18
TGTGCCAGCAGCTTAGCGACCCGGTACGAGCAGTACTTC	CASSLATRYEQYF	-	-	TRBJ2-7	TRBV7-2
TGTGCCAGCAGCTTATATCCAGCGGGGGGCTACGAGCAGTACTTC	CASSLYPAGGYEQYF	TRBD2	-	TRBJ2-7	TRBV7-2
TGTGCCAGCCGAGCCGGGCAGGGTGGCTACGAGCAGTACTTC	CASRAGQGGYEQYF	-	-	TRBJ2-7	TRBV6-1
TGTGCCAGCAGTCCATGGACAGGGGGCGTATACGAGCAGTACTTC	CASSPWTGGVYEQYF	TRBD1	few	TRBJ2-7	TRBV27
TGCAGTGCTAGTTCTAGTCTTTACGAGCAGTACTTC	CSASSSLYEQYF	-	few	TRBJ2-7	TRBV20-1
TGTGCCAGCAGCTATTACCGGGACAGTAGCGAGCAGTACTTC	CASSYYRDSSEQYF	TRBD1	few	TRBJ2-7	TRBV3-1
TGCAGTGCTAGAATCCAGGGTTACGAGCAGTACTTC	CSARIQGYEQYF	-	-	TRBJ2-7	TRBV20-1
TGTGCCAGCAGCTTAGGGGGGGCACCCTCCCCCTATTCACCCCTCCACTTT	CASSLGGAPSPYSPLHF	-	-	TRBJ1-6	TRBV7-2
TGTGCCAGCGGGGTCGGAAAGGAGGAAAGACAAAGTAGGATAGTTAATTCGCCCCTCCACTTT	CASGVGKEERQSRIVNSPLHF	-	-	TRBJ1-6	TRBV6-1
TGTGCCAGCAGTTACTCTAGACAGGGCGGTTACAATGAGCAGTTCTTC	CASSYSRQGGYNEQFF	TRBD1	few	TRBJ2-1	TRBV6-5
TGTGCCAGCAGTAAAACCGAGACAGTCTCCTACGAGCAGTACTTC	CASSKTETVSYEQYF	-	-	TRBJ2-7	TRBV7-2
TGTGCCAGCAGGGACACCGGAGGCTACTATGGCTACACCTTC	CASRDTGGYYGYTF	-	-	TRBJ1-2	TRBV6-1
TGTGCCAGCAGTGAAGCGGGACAGGGAGTTGGCTACACCTTC	CASSEAGQGVGYTF	TRBD1	-	TRBJ1-2	TRBV2
TGTGCCAGCAGCCAAAGGTCGGGCTACAATGAGCAGTTCTTC	CASSQRSGYNEQFF	-	-	TRBJ2-1	TRBV4-2
TGTGCCAGCAGTTACTCCCTTAGCGGGACCAATGAGCAGTACTTC	CASSYSLSGTNEQYF	TRBD2	-	TRBJ2-5	TRBV6-2/TRBV6-3
TGTGCCAGCATTGCCCCTACCTACGAGCAGTACTTC	CASIAPTYEQYF	-	once	TRBJ2-7	TRBV27
TGTGCCAGCAGCAGGAGCGGGACAAACACCGGGGAGCTGTTTTTT	CASSRSGTNTGELFF	-	-	TRBJ2-2	TRBV7-2
TGTGCCAGCAGTTCTCGATCCAACACAGATACGCAGTATTTT	CASSSRSNTDTQYF	-	-	TRBJ2-3	TRBV27
TGCAGTGCTAAGGGACTAGCGGGAGGGCTTCTCACAGGTACGCAGTATTTT	CSAKGLAGGLLTGTQYF	TRBD2	-	TRBJ2-3	TRBV20-1
TGCGCCGGCAGCCAAGGGACAGGTGTTTCCTACGAGCAGTACTTC	CAGSQGTGVSYEQYF	TRBD1	-	TRBJ2-7	TRBV4-3
TGTGCCACACCTCCAGGGACCCAGTACTTC	CATPPGTQYF	-	few	TRBJ2-5	TRBV10-3
TGTGCCAGCAGCCCCCAGAGGGTCTGGGGCTACACCTTC	CASSPQRVWGYTF	-	-	TRBJ1-2	TRBV12-3/TRBV12-4